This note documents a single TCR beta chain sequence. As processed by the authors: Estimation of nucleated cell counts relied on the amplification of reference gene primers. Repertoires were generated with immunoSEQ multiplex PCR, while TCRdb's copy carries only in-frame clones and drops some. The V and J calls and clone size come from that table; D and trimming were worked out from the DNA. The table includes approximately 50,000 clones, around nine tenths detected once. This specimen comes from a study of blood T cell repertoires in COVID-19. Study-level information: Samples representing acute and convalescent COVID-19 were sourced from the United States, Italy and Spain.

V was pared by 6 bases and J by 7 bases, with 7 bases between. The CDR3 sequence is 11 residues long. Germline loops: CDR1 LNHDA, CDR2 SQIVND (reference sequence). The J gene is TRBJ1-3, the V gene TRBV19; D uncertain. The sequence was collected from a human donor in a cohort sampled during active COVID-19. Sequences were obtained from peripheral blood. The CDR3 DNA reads TGTGCCAGTAGCCAGGCGAACACCATATATTTT. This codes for CASSQANTIYF.